This T cell receptor beta chain was found in a study of T cell responses to AZD1222 COVID-19 vaccine. Study in general: Second-dose recipients at about 4 or about 12 weeks were treated as one pooled group. The study, taken as a whole, reports: Unmutated variant regions are reportedly targeted by nearly half of spike-specific TCRs. In a largely white British group with more females than males, clonal diversity was possibly underestimated. Mapped onto spike, vaccine-associated CD4 TCRs spanned it and were dominant at 160-218 and 743-854.

Generated by immunoSEQ multiplex PCR, the TCRdb table keeps only in-frame clones and is missing some. The data contain 30,000 to 35,000 clones, approximately 90% of them singletons. V lost 3 bases, J lost 1 base, and 15 bases stayed unmatched. The CDR3 is 18 amino acids. The germline CDR1 and CDR2 sequences are GTSNPN and SVGIG (reference sequence). On this clone itself: Its antigen is as yet unknown.

The V call is TRBV30, the J call TRBJ1-2; 9 nucleotides align to TRBD1. Specimen: peripheral blood, collected on day 0 of AZD1222 vaccination. The receptor was derived from an adult in good health. This chain's CDR3 is CAWRRGLGQGTSNYGYTF. In nucleotides, the CDR3 is TGTGCCTGGAGGAGGGGACTAGGACAGGGGACGAGTAACTATGGCTACACCTTC.